What follows are 14 T cell receptor beta chains derived from one specimen sequenced in a study of blood T cell repertoires in COVID-19. The repertoire was sequenced with immunoSEQ multiplex PCR; TCRdb's copy has only in-frame clones and lacks some. Of some 190,000 clones in the sample, about 88% were seen once. The specimen was peripheral blood. The receptors derive from a human donor in a cohort sampled during active COVID-19.

The chain links TRBV20-1 to TRBJ2-5, with D maybe TRBD2 (7 bases). The CDR3 has 15 amino acids. Trimming shortened V by 3 bases and J by 1 base, and 15 bases separated the two germline ends. CDR1 DFQATT and CDR2 SNEGSKA come from the germline V gene (reference sequence). For the CDR3, the DNA is TGCAGTGCTAGTTCGTGGGAGGGGGTCCAAGAGACCCAGTACTTC. Translation: CSASSWEGVQETQYF.

The V gene is TRBV7-8, the J gene TRBJ2-7; maybe TRBD1 (6 bases). V lost 1 base to trimming and J lost 4 bases, with 17 bases between them. The CDR3 loop spans 16 amino acids. Germline V gene data show CDR1 as SGHVS and CDR2 as FQNEAQ. The CDR3: CASSLGPGQGQYEQYF. In nucleotides, the CDR3 is TGTGCCAGCAGCTTAGGCCCGGGTCAGGGGCAGTACGAGCAGTACTTC. Filled out from reference TRBV7-8 and TRBJ2-7, the complete variable domain reads GAGVSQSPRYKVAKRGQDVALRCDPISGHVSLFWYQQALGQGPEFLTYFQNEAQLDKSGLPSDRFFAERPEGSVSTLKIQRTQQEDSAVYLCASSLGPGQGQYEQYFGPGTRLTVT.

The chain couples TRBV6-2 or TRBV6-3 to TRBJ1-1; D is uncertain. Germline CDR1 and CDR2: MNHEY and SVGEGT. CDR3 length: 13 residues. Trimming pared 4 bases from V and 8 bases from J, leaving 14 bases between. CDR3: CASSLRLRQEAFF. CDR3 coding DNA: TGTGCCAGCAGTTTAAGACTGCGCCAAGAAGCTTTCTTT.

The rearrangement links TRBV6-5 to TRBJ2-1, with D possibly being TRBD2 (5 bases). The germline V gene encodes CDR1 MNHEY and CDR2 SVGAGI. With 4 bases removed from V and 3 bases from J, the gap between germline ends came to 13 bases. CDR3 length: 15 residues. The CDR3 bases are TGTGCCAGCAGTTCCCCGAGGGCAGGCTACAATGAGCAGTTCTTC. The encoded protein is CASSSPRAGYNEQFF.

The gene calls are TRBV7-9 and TRBJ2-5; TRBD1 aligns across 10 bases. With 2 bases clipped from V and 0 bases from J, the junction kept 9 bases outside the gene matches. The CDR3 has 18 residues. The germline V gene encodes CDR1 SEHNR and CDR2 FQNEAQ (reference sequence). CDR3 nucleotide sequence: TGTGCCAGCAGCTTATTACCCGGGACAGGGGCGTACCAAGAGACCCAGTACTTC. This codes for CASSLLPGTGAYQETQYF. Variable domain in full (rest from reference TRBV7-9 and TRBJ2-5): DTGVSQNPRHKITKRGQNVTFRCDPISEHNRLYWYRQTLGQGPEFLTYFQNEAQLEKSRLLSDRFSAERPKGSFSTLEIQRTEQGDSAMYLCASSLLPGTGAYQETQYFGPGTRLLVL.

The chain has TRBV18 and TRBJ2-7; 11 bases are a match to TRBD1. The CDR3 is 15 residues long. Germline CDR1 KGHSH, CDR2 LQKENI. Losses at the gene ends were 3 bases for V and 2 bases for J; bases not matched to a gene: 3. The CDR3 sequence is CASSPGTGGAYEQYF. DNA for the CDR3: TGTGCCAGCTCACCGGGGACAGGGGGGGCCTACGAGCAGTACTTC. The full variable domain, rest sourced from reference TRBV18 and TRBJ2-7, is NAGVMQNPRHLVRRRGQEARLRCSPMKGHSHVYWYRQLPEEGLKFMVYLQKENIIDESGMPKERFSAEFPKEGPSILRIQQVVRGDSAAYFCASSPGTGGAYEQYFGPGTRLTVT.

This chain links TRBV5-1 with TRBJ1-4, with no clear D. This CDR3 is built from 14 residues. V was shortened by 4 bases and J by 5 bases, with 12 bases between the two germline ends. In germline, CDR1 is SGHRS, CDR2 YFSETQ. The CDR3 DNA follows: TGCGCCAGCAGCCAAAATATCCGGAATGAAAAACTGTTTTTT. Translation: CASSQNIRNEKLFF. The whole variable domain, remainder taken from reference TRBV5-1 and TRBJ1-4, is KAGVTQTPRYLIKTRGQQVTLSCSPISGHRSVSWYQQTPGQGLQFLFEYFSETQRNKGNFPGRFSGRQFSNSRSEMNVSTLELGDSALYLCASSQNIRNEKLFFGSGTQLSVL.

CDR3 nucleotides: TGTGCCAGCAAGCGAGGCAGCCCGGCGGACTATGGCTACACCTTC. This gives the protein CASKRGSPADYGYTF. The chain recombines TRBV28 with TRBJ1-2, with unresolved D. Trimming cost V 7 bases and J 3 bases, with 18 bases left between them. The CDR3 contains 15 residues. Germline CDR1 is MDHEN and CDR2 is SYDVKM.

V gene TRBV5-6 combines with J gene TRBJ2-1; 10 nucleotides match TRBD2. CDR1 and CDR2 from the germline V gene are SGHDT and YYEEEE. CDR3 length: 15 residues. Trimming removed 5 bases from V and 8 bases from J; junction bases left unmatched: 10. This CDR3 reads CASREAGGRVHEQFF. The DNA of the CDR3 is TGTGCCAGCAGGGAAGCGGGAGGGAGGGTTCATGAGCAGTTCTTC. Filled out from reference TRBV5-6 and TRBJ2-1, the complete variable domain reads DAGVTQSPTHLIKTRGQQVTLRCSPKSGHDTVSWYQQALGQGPQFIFQYYEEEERQRGNFPDRFSGHQFPNYSSELNVNALLLGDSALYLCASREAGGRVHEQFFGPGTRLTVL.

This rearrangement joins TRBV24-1 to TRBJ2-1; 13 bases align to TRBD2. The length of the CDR3 is 17 residues. V was clipped by 2 bases and J by 5 bases; unmatched bases: 5. The germline V gene encodes CDR1 KGHDR and CDR2 SFDVKD. CDR3 region: CATSDWGTSGTDNEQFF. The CDR3 bases are TGTGCCACCAGTGATTGGGGGACTAGCGGGACTGACAATGAGCAGTTCTTC.

This chain joins TRBV3-1 (or the pseudogene TRBV3-2) and TRBJ2-7; D not resolved. CDR1 and CDR2 from the germline V gene are LGHDT and YNNKEL (reference sequence). The CDR3 has 11 amino acids. Between the trimmed V and J ends, which lost 3 bases and 5 bases, there was a span of 5 bases. CDR3 DNA: TGTGCCAGCAGCCATAGAGACGAGCAGTACTTC. It translates to CASSHRDEQYF.

The chain joins TRBV9 to TRBJ1-4; perhaps TRBD1 as D (5 bases). Germline CDR1 is SGDLS and CDR2 is YYNGEE. V was shortened by 0 bases and J by 2 bases, with 20 bases between the two germline ends. The CDR3 covers 19 residues. In DNA form, the CDR3 reads TGTGCCAGCAGCGTAGAAGCTTTGGTCCAGGGAAGGACTAATGAAAAACTGTTTTTT. This gives the protein CASSVEALVQGRTNEKLFF.

CDR3 sequence reads: CATSRPDSNSPLHF. The CDR3 DNA reads as TGTGCCACCAGCAGACCGGACAGTAATTCACCCCTCCACTTT. V is TRBV15 and J is TRBJ1-6; TRBD1 might be the D (6 bases). V was clipped by 2 bases and J by 6 bases, with 8 bases between them. The CDR3 has 14 amino acids. CDR1 and CDR2 (germline): LNHNV, YYDKDF (reference sequence).

The chain is built from TRBV6-2 or TRBV6-3 and TRBJ1-5; D not certain. Germline V CDR1 and CDR2: MNHEY, SVGEGT. The CDR3 has 14 residues. The ends were cut back, 2 bases at V and 9 bases at J, with 14 bases in the middle. The CDR3 spells CASSYPSYGRPQHF. CDR3 sequence (DNA): TGTGCCAGCAGTTACCCGTCTTACGGTCGGCCCCAGCATTTT.